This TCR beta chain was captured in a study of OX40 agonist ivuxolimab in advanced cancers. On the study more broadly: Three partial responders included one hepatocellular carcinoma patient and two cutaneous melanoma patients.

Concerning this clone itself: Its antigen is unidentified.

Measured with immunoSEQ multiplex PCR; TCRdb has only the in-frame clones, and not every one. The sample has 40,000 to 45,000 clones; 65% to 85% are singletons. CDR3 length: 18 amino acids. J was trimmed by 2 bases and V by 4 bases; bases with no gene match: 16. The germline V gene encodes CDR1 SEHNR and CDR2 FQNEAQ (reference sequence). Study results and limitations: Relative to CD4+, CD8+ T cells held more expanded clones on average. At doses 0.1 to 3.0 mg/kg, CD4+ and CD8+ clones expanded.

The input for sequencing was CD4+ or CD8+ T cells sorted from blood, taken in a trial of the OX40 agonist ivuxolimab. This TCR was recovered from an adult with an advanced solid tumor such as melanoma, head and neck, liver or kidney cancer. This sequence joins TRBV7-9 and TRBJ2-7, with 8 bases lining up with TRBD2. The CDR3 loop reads CASSSSYSAGVWTYEQYF. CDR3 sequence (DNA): TGTGCCAGCAGCTCCAGTTATTCAGCGGGAGTTTGGACCTACGAGCAGTACTTC.